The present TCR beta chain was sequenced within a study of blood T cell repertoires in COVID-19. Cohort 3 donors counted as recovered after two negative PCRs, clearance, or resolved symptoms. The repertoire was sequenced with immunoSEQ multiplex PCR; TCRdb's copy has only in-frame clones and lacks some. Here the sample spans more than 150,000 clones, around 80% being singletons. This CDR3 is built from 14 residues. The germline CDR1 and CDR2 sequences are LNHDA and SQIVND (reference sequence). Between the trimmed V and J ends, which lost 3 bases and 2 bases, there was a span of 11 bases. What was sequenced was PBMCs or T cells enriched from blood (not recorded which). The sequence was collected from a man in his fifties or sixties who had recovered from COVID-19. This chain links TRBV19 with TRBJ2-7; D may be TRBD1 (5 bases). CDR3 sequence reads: CASSIRAGPYEQYF. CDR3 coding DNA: TGTGCCAGTAGTATTCGGGCAGGGCCCTACGAGCAGTACTTC.